The source of this T cell receptor (beta chain) is a study of graft-versus-host responses after intestinal transplantation. Study-level background: Transplant recipients had multivisceral, liver-intestinal, or isolated intestinal grafts.

TCRdb's copy holds only in-frame clones and misses some; the assay was immunoSEQ multiplex PCR. Among around 90,000 clones listed, about 93% were seen once. The CDR3 covers 15 residues. V lost 5 bases to trimming and J lost 4 bases; unmatched junction nucleotides: 9. CDR1 MNHEY and CDR2 SMNVEV come from the germline V gene (reference sequence). As to this clone: Its antigen is currently unknown.

Specimen: unstimulated CD8+ T cells sorted from spleen or lymph node cells, collected before transplant. This chain uses TRBV27 with TRBJ2-3; TRBD2 matches at 7 bases. The sequence was collected from a human donor who was the organ donor for an intestinal transplant. The CDR3 loop reads CASSPEGGTPDTQYF. CDR3 in DNA: TGTGCCAGCAGTCCGGAGGGAGGGACCCCAGATACGCAGTATTTT.